The rows below give T cell receptor beta chains drawn from one sample of a study of T cell responses to AZD1222 COVID-19 vaccine. Measured with immunoSEQ multiplex PCR; TCRdb has only the in-frame clones, and not every one. The sample records fewer than 120,000 clones, roughly 85% being singletons. This specimen consisted of peripheral blood, obtained on day 0 of AZD1222 vaccination. These receptors originate from an adult in good health. The CDR3 runs from the conserved cysteine through the conserved F or W. The D gene is left open where the match is weak. Not every row has a clone size; where given, it reads once, few, many or a size class.

many NA TRBJ1-3 TRBV7-2 CASSSMGSSGNTIYF TGTGCCAGCAGCTCTATGGGGAGCTCTGGAAACACCATATATTTT
NA NA TRBJ1-1 TRBV5-1 CASSLDPGQTVAFF TGCGCCAGCAGCTTGGATCCGGGCCAGACTGTAGCTTTCTTT
NA TRBD1 TRBJ1-6 TRBV18 CASSPTGANSPLHF TGTGCCAGCTCACCGACAGGGGCCAATTCACCCCTCCACTTT
NA TRBD2 TRBJ2-1 TRBV10-1 CASSKGLGGYNEQFF TGCGCCAGCAGCAAGGGACTAGGGGGGTACAATGAGCAGTTCTTC
NA NA TRBJ1-1 TRBV6-6 CASSYTPRGPEAFF TGTGCCAGCAGTTACACGCCTCGGGGACCTGAAGCTTTCTTT
NA NA TRBJ1-5 TRBV30 CAWSVRRDQPQHF TGTGCCTGGAGTGTACGGCGAGATCAGCCCCAGCATTTT
few NA TRBJ1-5 TRBV6-5 CASIGSSNQPQHF TGTGCCAGCATAGGAAGTTCCAATCAGCCCCAGCATTTT
NA NA TRBJ1-1 TRBV6-5 CASSAQSTTNTEAFF TGTGCCAGCAGCGCCCAATCCACTACGAACACTGAAGCTTTCTTT
NA NA TRBJ2-1 TRBV5-6 CASSIVNEQFF TGTGCCAGCAGCATTGTAAATGAGCAGTTCTTC
NA TRBD1 TRBJ1-3 TRBV28 CASSPGGQLIGNTIYF TGTGCCAGCAGTCCCGGGGGACAGCTCATTGGAAACACCATATATTTT
NA NA TRBJ1-1 TRBV5-4 CASSIPPGNTEAFF TGTGCCAGCAGCATCCCCCCTGGGAACACTGAAGCTTTCTTT
NA TRBD1 TRBJ2-1 TRBV3-1/TRBV3-2 CASSQGQGARAEQFF TGTGCCAGCAGCCAAGGACAGGGGGCTAGAGCTGAGCAGTTCTTC
NA NA TRBJ1-5 TRBV18 CASSPDVYSNQPQHF TGTGCCAGCTCTCCCGATGTATATAGCAATCAGCCCCAGCATTTT
once NA TRBJ1-5 TRBV29-1 CSVGTTGSNQPQHF TGCAGCGTTGGAACGACGGGGAGCAATCAGCCCCAGCATTTT
NA NA TRBJ1-1 TRBV6-2/TRBV6-3 CASSYGVGAPNTEAFF TGTGCCAGCAGTTACGGCGTGGGGGCCCCGAACACTGAAGCTTTCTTT
few TRBD1 TRBJ1-5 TRBV3-1/TRBV3-2 CASSQRGLSNQPQHF TGTGCCAGCAGCCAAAGGGGGCTAAGCAATCAGCCCCAGCATTTT
NA TRBD1 TRBJ2-7 TRBV6-5 CASSLRGQGAYEQYF TGTGCCAGCAGCCTCCGGGGGCAGGGGGCGTACGAGCAGTACTTC
NA NA TRBJ1-2 TRBV3-1/TRBV3-2 CASSFGQKYGYTF TGTGCCAGCAGCTTTGGACAGAAGTATGGCTACACCTTC
NA NA TRBJ1-2 TRBV11-2 CASTSGGRGYTF TGTGCCAGCACCTCCGGGGGGCGCGGCTACACCTTC
NA NA TRBJ2-7 TRBV3-1/TRBV3-2 CASSQDTGVTDEQYF TGTGCCAGCAGCCAAGATACCGGGGTTACCGACGAGCAGTACTTC
NA NA TRBJ2-2 TRBV5-1 CASRDRAGNTGELFF TGCGCCAGCAGGGATAGAGCAGGGAACACCGGGGAGCTGTTTTTT
NA NA TRBJ1-1 TRBV5-4 CASSSLLNTEAFF TGTGCCAGCAGCTCCCTCTTGAACACTGAAGCTTTCTTT
NA NA TRBJ2-3 TRBV5-1 CASSLANPTDTQYF TGCGCCAGCAGCTTGGCGAACCCCACAGATACGCAGTATTTT
NA TRBD2 TRBJ2-7 TRBV5-4 CASSSGLAGTYEQYF TGTGCCAGCAGCTCGGGACTAGCGGGAACCTACGAGCAGTACTTC
NA NA TRBJ1-4 TRBV2 CASNEGLGEKLFF TGTGCCAGCAACGAGGGGTTAGGGGAAAAACTGTTTTTT
NA TRBD1 TRBJ2-3 TRBV19 CASSPTGGSTDTQYF TGTGCCAGTAGTCCTACAGGGGGTAGCACAGATACGCAGTATTTT
once NA TRBJ2-3 TRBV5-1 CASSLEAGLSTDTQYF TGCGCCAGCAGCTTGGAGGCAGGGCTTAGCACAGATACGCAGTATTTT
NA NA TRBJ1-1 TRBV11-3 CASSPRQGSEAFF TGTGCCAGCAGCCCCCGGCAGGGTTCTGAAGCTTTCTTT
NA TRBD1 TRBJ1-5 TRBV18 CASSPSDRGRQPQHF TGTGCCAGCTCACCGTCAGACAGGGGTAGGCAGCCCCAGCATTTT
NA TRBD1 TRBJ2-7 TRBV7-9 CASSLVTGGGDEQYF TGTGCCAGCAGCTTAGTTACAGGGGGCGGCGACGAGCAGTACTTC
NA NA TRBJ2-1 TRBV7-3 CASSSPSEGEQFF TGTGCCAGCAGCTCCCCTTCGGAAGGTGAGCAGTTCTTC
NA NA TRBJ1-2 TRBV9 CASSRDRSRQIGAPHGYTF TGTGCCAGCAGCCGAGACAGGAGCCGACAGATTGGGGCTCCCCATGGCTACACCTTC
NA TRBD2 TRBJ2-5 TRBV10-1 CASSEYGGLAGTETQYF TGCGCCAGCAGTGAGTACGGAGGACTAGCGGGAACAGAGACCCAGTACTTC
NA NA TRBJ2-3 TRBV28 CASSSLGGPPRPTDTQYF TGTGCCAGCAGTTCGCTCGGGGGGCCCCCGCGTCCCACAGATACGCAGTATTTT
few NA TRBJ1-4 TRBV28 CASCRGGEPNEKLFF TGTGCCAGCTGTCGAGGGGGGGAACCTAATGAAAAACTGTTTTTT
NA NA TRBJ2-5 TRBV3-1/TRBV3-2 CASSQIMETQYF TGTGCCAGCAGCCAGATCATGGAGACCCAGTACTTC
NA NA TRBJ2-5 TRBV7-9 CASSRRGSQETQYF TGTGCCAGCAGCCGAAGAGGTAGCCAAGAGACCCAGTACTTC
NA TRBD1 TRBJ2-1 TRBV10-3 CAISWSEQGPYNEQFF TGTGCCATCAGTTGGAGTGAACAGGGGCCCTACAATGAGCAGTTCTTC
NA NA TRBJ1-3 TRBV5-6 CASSFSRPGNTIYF TGTGCCAGCAGCTTTTCCCGCCCGGGAAACACCATATATTTT
NA NA TRBJ1-1 TRBV28 CASSPQMNTEAFF TGTGCCAGCTCACCCCAAATGAACACTGAAGCTTTCTTT
NA NA TRBJ2-5 TRBV25-1 CASSEPGRETQYF TGTGCCAGCAGTGAACCAGGGAGAGAGACCCAGTACTTC
NA TRBD1 TRBJ1-4 TRBV10-3 CAISELGQGGEKLFF TGTGCCATCAGTGAACTCGGACAGGGTGGGGAAAAACTGTTTTTT
NA NA TRBJ1-1 TRBV11-2 CASSPRRGGTEAFF TGTGCCAGCAGCCCTAGGCGGGGAGGCACTGAAGCTTTCTTT
NA NA TRBJ2-5 TRBV20-1 CSATPIETQYF TGCAGTGCAACACCAATCGAGACCCAGTACTTC
NA TRBD2 TRBJ2-1 TRBV2 CASSPQRGGGVSEQFF TGTGCCAGCAGCCCCCAACGGGGGGGCGGAGTTAGTGAGCAGTTCTTC
NA NA TRBJ1-1 TRBV28 CASSPARAGNRVAFF TGTGCCAGCAGTCCCGCCCGGGCGGGGAACAGGGTAGCTTTCTTT
NA NA TRBJ2-1 TRBV7-2 CASSLMVSSDEQFF TGTGCCAGCAGCCTTATGGTCTCTTCGGATGAGCAGTTCTTC
once NA TRBJ1-1 TRBV2 CASSGQKQNTEAFF TGTGCCAGCAGTGGACAGAAACAGAACACTGAAGCTTTCTTT
NA NA TRBJ2-7 TRBV4-1 CASSQVMTRGPYEQYF TGCGCCAGCAGCCAAGTGATGACGCGGGGGCCCTACGAGCAGTACTTC
NA NA TRBJ2-1 TRBV21-1 CASSKVSPGAHEQFF TGTGCCAGCAGCAAAGTGTCTCCGGGGGCCCATGAGCAGTTCTTC
medium-sized TRBD1 TRBJ2-1 TRBV11-2 CASSLAGGTAYEQFF TGTGCCAGCAGCTTAGCGGGTGGGACAGCTTATGAGCAGTTCTTC
NA NA TRBJ1-2 TRBV6-5 CASSLDPRIGYTF TGTGCCAGCAGTTTAGATCCGAGAATTGGCTACACCTTC
NA NA TRBJ1-3 TRBV19 CASSLKKGYSGNTIYF TGTGCCAGTAGTCTAAAAAAGGGCTACTCTGGAAACACCATATATTTT
NA NA TRBJ1-2 TRBV19 CASTIQGANYGYTF TGTGCCAGTACCATACAGGGCGCTAACTATGGCTACACCTTC
NA NA TRBJ2-2 TRBV9 CATSPDSTPTGELFF TGTGCCACCAGCCCCGACAGTACCCCCACCGGGGAGCTGTTTTTT